The TCR beta chain under discussion was sequenced for a study of CD8 T cells in ankylosing spondylitis. The study, taken as a whole, reports: A TCR beta motif of fewer than 10 highly homologous variants seemed to mark ankylosing spondylitis blood.

TCRdb ran MiXCR on the 5' RACE reads and lists one entry per CDR3 protein. The sample has fewer than 200,000 distinct CDR3 sequences; roughly 10% are singletons. Concerning this clonotype: What it binds is not known.

Sequencing was performed on blood, either unsorted or a sorted T cell fraction (not recorded which). The receptor's source is a female donor with ankylosing spondylitis or in good health (not recorded which).

CDR3 coding DNA: TGTGCCAGCAGTTCCCAGGGGGACTACACAGATACGCAGTATTTT. As protein: CASSSQGDYTDTQYF. J is TRBJ2-3 and V is TRBV27; D is tentatively TRBD1 or TRBD2 (7 bases each). CDR1 and CDR2 (germline): MNHEY, SMNVEV (reference sequence). CDR3 length equals 15 residues. Deletions cut 4 bases from V and 2 bases from J, with 13 bases between.